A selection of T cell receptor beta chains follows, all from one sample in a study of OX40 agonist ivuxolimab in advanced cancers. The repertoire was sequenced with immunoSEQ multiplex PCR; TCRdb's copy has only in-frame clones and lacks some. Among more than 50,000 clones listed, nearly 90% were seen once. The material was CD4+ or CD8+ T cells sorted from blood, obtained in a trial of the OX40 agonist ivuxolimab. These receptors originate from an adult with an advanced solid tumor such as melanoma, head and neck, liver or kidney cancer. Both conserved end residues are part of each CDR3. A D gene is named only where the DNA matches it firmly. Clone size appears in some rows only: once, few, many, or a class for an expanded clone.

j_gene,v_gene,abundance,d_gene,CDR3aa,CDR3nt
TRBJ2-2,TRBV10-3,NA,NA,CAIGGPLRGELFF,TGTGCCATCGGAGGGCCTTTAAGGGGGGAGCTGTTTTTT
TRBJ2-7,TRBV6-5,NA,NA,CASRDRTYEQYF,TGTGCCAGCAGGGACAGAACCTACGAGCAGTACTTC
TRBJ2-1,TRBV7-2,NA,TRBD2,CASSLVAGGYNEQFF,TGTGCCAGCAGCTTAGTAGCGGGGGGATACAATGAGCAGTTCTTC
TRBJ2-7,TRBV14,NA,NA,CASSQAAGSEQYF,TGTGCCAGCAGCCAAGCAGCTGGGTCCGAGCAGTACTTC
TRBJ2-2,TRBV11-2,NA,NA,CASRRVGAAGELFF,TGTGCCAGCAGACGGGTCGGGGCGGCCGGGGAGCTGTTTTTT
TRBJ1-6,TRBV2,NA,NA,CASSEEGGRFNSPLHF,TGTGCCAGCAGTGAAGAGGGTGGGCGGTTTAATTCACCCCTCCACTTT
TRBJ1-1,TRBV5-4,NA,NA,CASSLKAGMNTEAFF,TGTGCCAGCAGCCTCAAGGCGGGGATGAACACTGAAGCTTTCTTT
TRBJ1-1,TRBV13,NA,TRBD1,CASRTQGGTEAFF,TGTGCCAGCAGGACACAGGGGGGCACTGAAGCTTTCTTT
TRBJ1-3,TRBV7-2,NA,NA,CASSLGTVGNTIYF,TGTGCCAGCAGCTTAGGGACAGTTGGAAACACCATATATTTT
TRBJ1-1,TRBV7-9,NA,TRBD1,CASSLGTGKNTEAFF,TGTGCCAGCAGCTTAGGGACAGGGAAGAACACTGAAGCTTTCTTT
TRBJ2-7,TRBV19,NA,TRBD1,CATNPGTGNSYEQYF,TGTGCCACGAACCCCGGGACAGGGAACTCCTACGAGCAGTACTTC
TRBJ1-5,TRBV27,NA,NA,CASSLSLGQPQHF,TGTGCCAGCAGTTTATCCCTTGGTCAGCCCCAGCATTTT
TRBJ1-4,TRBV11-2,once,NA,CASRLRGQGGLTNEKLFF,TGTGCCAGCAGGCTCCGAGGGCAGGGCGGCCTCACTAATGAAAAACTGTTTTTT
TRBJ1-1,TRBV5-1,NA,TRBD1,CASSLRTGESAEAFF,TGCGCCAGCAGCTTACGGACAGGGGAGTCCGCTGAAGCTTTCTTT
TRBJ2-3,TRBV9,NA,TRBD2,CASSPRLALSTDTQYF,TGTGCCAGCAGCCCTCGACTAGCCCTAAGCACAGATACGCAGTATTTT
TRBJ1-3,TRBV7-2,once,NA,CASSPDSGNTIYF,TGTGCCAGCAGCCCGGACTCTGGAAACACCATATATTTT
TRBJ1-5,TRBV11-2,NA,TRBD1,CASSRGEQGAQPQHF,TGTGCCAGCAGCAGAGGAGAACAGGGGGCCCAGCCCCAGCATTTT
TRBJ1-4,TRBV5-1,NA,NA,CASSGGEKLFF,TGCGCCAGCTCCGGTGGTGAAAAACTGTTTTTT
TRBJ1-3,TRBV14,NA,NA,CASSPGAEGNTIYF,TGTGCCAGCAGCCCGGGGGCGGAGGGAAACACCATATATTTT
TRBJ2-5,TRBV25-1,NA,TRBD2,CASSEWVAGEETQYF,TGTGCCAGCAGTGAATGGGTAGCGGGGGAAGAGACCCAGTACTTC
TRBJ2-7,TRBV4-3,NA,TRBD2,CASSQGVSGGLPYEQYF,TGCGCCAGCAGCCAAGGGGTTAGCGGGGGCCTACCCTACGAGCAGTACTTC
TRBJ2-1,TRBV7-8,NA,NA,CASSLKWSSYNEQFF,TGTGCCAGCAGCTTAAAGTGGAGCTCCTACAATGAGCAGTTCTTC
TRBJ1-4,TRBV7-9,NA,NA,CASSLYGGEDEKLFF,TGTGCCAGCAGCTTATATGGTGGGGAGGATGAAAAACTGTTTTTT
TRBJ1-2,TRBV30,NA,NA,CAWSVSSGVRLNGYTF,TGTGCCTGGAGTGTGTCTTCGGGGGTCCGGCTGAATGGCTACACCTTC
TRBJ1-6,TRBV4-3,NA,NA,CASSQAVGSYNSPLHF,TGCGCCAGCAGCCAAGCTGTCGGCTCCTATAATTCACCCCTCCACTTT
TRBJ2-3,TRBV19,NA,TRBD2,CATSGAGKSGGTDTQYF,TGTGCCACCTCGGGAGCGGGGAAATCGGGGGGCACAGATACGCAGTATTTT
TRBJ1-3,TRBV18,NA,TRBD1,CASSPDRAGNTIYF,TGTGCCAGCTCACCAGACAGGGCTGGAAACACCATATATTTT
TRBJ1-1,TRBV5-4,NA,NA,CASSLAGGQNEAFF,TGTGCCAGCAGCTTGGCCGGGGGGCAAAATGAAGCTTTCTTT
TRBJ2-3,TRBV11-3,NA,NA,CASSLGALTDTQYF,TGTGCCAGCAGCCTAGGGGCCCTCACAGATACGCAGTATTTT